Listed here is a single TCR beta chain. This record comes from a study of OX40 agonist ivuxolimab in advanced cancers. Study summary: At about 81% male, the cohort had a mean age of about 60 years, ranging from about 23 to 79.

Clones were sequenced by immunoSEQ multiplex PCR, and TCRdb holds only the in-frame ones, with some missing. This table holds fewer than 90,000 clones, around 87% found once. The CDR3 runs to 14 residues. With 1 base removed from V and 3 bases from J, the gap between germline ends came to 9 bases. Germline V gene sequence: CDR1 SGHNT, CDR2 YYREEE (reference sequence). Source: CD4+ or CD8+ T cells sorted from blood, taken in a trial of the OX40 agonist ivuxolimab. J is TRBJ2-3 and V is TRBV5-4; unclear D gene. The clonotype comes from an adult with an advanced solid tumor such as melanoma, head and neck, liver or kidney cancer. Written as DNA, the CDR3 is TGTGCCAGCAGCTTGAGACGTGAGACAGATACGCAGTATTTT. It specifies CASSLRRETDTQYF. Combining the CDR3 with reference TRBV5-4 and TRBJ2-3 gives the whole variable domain ETGVTQSPTHLIKTRGQQVTLRCSSQSGHNTVSWYQQALGQGPQFIFQYYREEENGRGNFPPRFSGLQFPNYSSELNVNALELDDSALYLCASSLRRETDTQYFGPGTRLTVL.